The 25 T cell receptor beta chains reported below all come from one sample, sequenced in a study of T-cell memory formation after mild COVID-19. TCRdb passed the 5' RACE reads through MiXCR, listing each CDR3 protein once. The sample has around 300,000 distinct CDR3 sequences, about 13% seen once. Sequenced sample: PBMCs or a T cell subset sorted from them (not recorded which). These receptors came from a man aged 18 to 30 who had mild COVID-19 (a few samples of this study predate the infection). Cell type and time point are not known.

This clonotype occurred many times. V is TRBV7-2 and J is TRBJ1-3; D is ambiguous. CDR1 and CDR2 from the germline V gene are SGHTA and FQGNSA. This CDR3 has 17 amino acids. V was pared by 5 bases and J by 0 bases, with 17 bases between. The DNA for the CDR3 is TGTGCCAGCAGCCTCGGGCCGCAGGAGTCCTCTGGAAACACCATATATTTT. Translation gives CASSLGPQESSGNTIYF.

Many counts were recorded for this clonotype. The J gene is TRBJ2-5, the V gene TRBV12-3 or TRBV12-4, with D perhaps matching TRBD1 (5 bases). Trimming removed 3 bases at V and 0 bases at J, with 17 bases between. The CDR3 consists of 17 residues. The CDR3 protein is CASSFYQTGEYQETQYF. The CDR3 nucleotides are TGTGCCAGCAGTTTCTACCAAACAGGAGAGTACCAAGAGACCCAGTACTTC.

This clonotype has just a few counts. The chain is built from TRBV20-1 and TRBJ2-7, with 12 bases fitting TRBD1. Germline CDR1 is DFQATT and CDR2 is SNEGSKA (reference sequence). The CDR3 has 14 amino acids. The V gene end was trimmed by 6 bases and the J gene end by 7 bases; junction bases not matched to a gene: 10. CDR3 region: CSAYPGQGAREQYV. As DNA, the CDR3 is TGCAGTGCGTATCCGGGACAGGGGGCTCGGGAGCAGTACGTC.

The chain combines TRBV7-3 with TRBJ2-5; D perhaps matches TRBD1 (7 bases). CDR1 is SGHTA and CDR2 is FQGTGA in the germline V gene. V lost 7 bases to trimming and J lost 5 bases, with 14 bases between them. The CDR3 is 13 amino acids. CDR3 amino acids: CASTFRGRETQYF. Written as DNA, the CDR3 is TGTGCCAGCACCTTCAGGGGGAGGGAGACCCAGTACTTC.

The table lists this clonotype with a few counts. The chain employs TRBV7-9 and TRBJ2-1, with 7 bases aligning to TRBD1. V lost 5 bases to trimming and J lost 8 bases; unmatched junction nucleotides: 12. CDR1 and CDR2 from the germline V gene are SEHNR and FQNEAQ (reference sequence). This CDR3 has 15 residues. The CDR3 DNA follows: TGTGCCAGCAGCCGAGCCGGGACAGTACTCCATGAGCAGTTCTTC. Amino acids: CASSRAGTVLHEQFF.

The rearrangement links TRBV7-9 to TRBJ2-5; D is perhaps TRBD2 (5 bases). Germline CDR1 and CDR2: SEHNR and FQNEAQ (reference sequence). CDR3 length: 14 amino acids. Trimming stripped 3 bases from V and 7 bases from J, with 15 bases between. CDR3 sequence reads: CASSFSASSATQYF. The CDR3 nucleotides read TGTGCCAGCAGCTTTTCTGCTAGCTCCGCGACCCAGTACTTC.

The chain joins TRBV6-6 to TRBJ2-2; D remains unclear. V was shortened by 4 bases and J by 5 bases, with 14 bases between the two germline ends. The CDR3 has 15 residues. Germline values: CDR1 MNHNY, CDR2 SVGAGI (reference sequence). DNA of the CDR3: TGTGCCAGCAGTTCCAAGTCTCTGGTAACCGGGGAGCTGTTTTTT. Translation gives CASSSKSLVTGELFF.

The chain uses TRBV12-3 or TRBV12-4 and TRBJ2-3, with D unclear. The CDR3 has 18 residues. The V gene lost 4 bases and the J gene lost 3 bases, with 23 bases spanning the gap. The CDR3 DNA sequence: TGTGCCAGCAGTTCCCCTTGGGCCCTGGGCGTCCGGACAGATACGCAGTATTTT. Translating gives CASSSPWALGVRTDTQYF.

The chain employs TRBV10-3 and TRBJ2-1; 9 bases are a match to TRBD2. Losses at the gene ends were 6 bases for V and 5 bases for J; bases not matched to a gene: 11. The CDR3 spans 16 residues. Germline CDR1 reads ENHRY; CDR2 reads SYGVKD. The CDR3 region is CAIRVGGLAQHNEQFF. As DNA, the CDR3 is TGTGCCATCAGGGTTGGGGGACTAGCCCAGCACAATGAGCAGTTCTTC.

This clonotype was detected many times. The V call is TRBV7-9, the J call TRBJ2-3; D not certain. Trimming stripped 5 bases from V and 10 bases from J, with 7 bases between. This CDR3 is built from 10 residues. Germline-derived CDR1 and CDR2 are SEHNR and FQNEAQ (reference sequence). The CDR3 loop reads CASSHDAQYF. The CDR3 bases are TGTGCCAGCAGCCACGACGCGCAGTATTTT.

V gene TRBV9 combines with J gene TRBJ1-3; D not resolved. CDR1 is SGDLS and CDR2 is YYNGEE in the germline V gene. With 3 bases removed from V and 0 bases from J, the gap between germline ends came to 7 bases. The CDR3 is made up of 14 amino acids. CDR3 loop: CASSDSSSGNTIYF. In nucleotides, the CDR3 is TGTGCCAGCAGCGACAGCAGCTCTGGAAACACCATATATTTT. Complete variable domain (other parts from reference TRBV9 and TRBJ1-3): DSGVTQTPKHLITATGQRVTLRCSPRSGDLSVYWYQQSLDQGLQFLIQYYNGEERAKGNILERFSAQQFPDLHSELNLSSLELGDSALYFCASSDSSSGNTIYFGEGSWLTVV.

In its sample, this clonotype was seen a few times. The genes are TRBV10-2 and TRBJ1-5; D uncertain. The V end lost 6 bases, the J end lost 3 bases, and 9 bases lay between the germline ends. This CDR3 is 13 amino acids long. From germline, CDR1 is WSHSY and CDR2 SAAADI. The chain's CDR3 is CASRRSYNQPQHF. In DNA form, the CDR3 reads TGCGCCAGCAGAAGGTCGTACAATCAGCCCCAGCATTTT.

The V call is TRBV6-2 or TRBV6-3, the J call TRBJ2-7; D possibly uses TRBD1 or TRBD2 (5 bases each). V was pared by 6 bases and J by 0 bases, with 12 bases between. This CDR3 has 14 amino acids. Germline CDR1 MNHEY, CDR2 SVGEGT. CDR3: CASRGTLSSYEQYV. In nucleotides, the CDR3 is TGTGCCAGCAGAGGGACGCTGAGCTCCTACGAGCAGTACGTC.

The V gene is TRBV5-1, the J gene TRBJ2-3; weak D call: TRBD2 (5 bases). Trimming removed 4 bases at V and 1 base at J, with 19 bases between. The germline V gene has CDR1 SGHRS and CDR2 YFSETQ. The CDR3 is made up of 17 amino acids. The CDR3 nucleotides read TGCGCCAGCAGCCCACAGCCACTAGGCGTGGGCACAGATACGCAGTATTTT. Amino acids: CASSPQPLGVGTDTQYF.

The chain employs TRBV19 and TRBJ1-5; D call uncertain. This CDR3 comprises 15 residues. In germline, CDR1 is LNHDA, CDR2 SQIVND (reference sequence). With 9 bases removed from V and 0 bases from J, the gap between germline ends came to 15 bases. Here the CDR3 reads CASSTDGNSNQPQHF. DNA for the CDR3: TGTGCCAGCTCTACTGACGGTAATAGCAATCAGCCCCAGCATTTT.

The chain has TRBV7-2 and TRBJ2-1; TRBD2 matches at 7 bases. The CDR3 has 14 residues. Germline CDR1 and CDR2: SGHTA and FQGNSA. V dropped 5 bases and J dropped 2; count of bases not matched to a gene: 3. The CDR3 DNA sequence: TGTGCCAGCAGCCCAGGACTAGCCTACAATGAGCAGTTCTTC. Amino acid sequence: CASSPGLAYNEQFF.

J is TRBJ2-3 and V is TRBV15, with D perhaps given as TRBD1 or TRBD2 (5 bases each). Germline CDR1 and CDR2: LNHNV and YYDKDF (reference sequence). Trimming removed 0 bases from V and 5 bases from J, with 15 bases in between. The CDR3 is made up of 16 amino acids. CDR3 nucleotide sequence: TGTGCCACCAGCAGAGATGGACGGGGCCGGGGAGATACGCAGTATTTT. Translated: CATSRDGRGRGDTQYF.

This CDR3 is CASSLKPEAIHEQYV. CDR3 bases: TGTGCCAGCAGCCTCAAACCGGAGGCCATCCACGAGCAGTACGTC. The rearrangement uses TRBV7-2 and TRBJ2-7, with D tentatively TRBD2 (5 bases). The CDR3 length is 15 residues. CDR1 and CDR2 from the germline V gene are SGHTA and FQGNSA. Trimming removed 5 bases at V and 5 bases at J, with 19 bases between.

This chain uses TRBV4-3 with TRBJ2-7, with 9 bases fitting TRBD1. CDR3 length: 16 residues. J gave up 2 bases and V 0 bases, and 5 bases lay outside the gene matches. Germline V gives CDR1 LGHNA, CDR2 YSLEER. The CDR3 DNA reads as TGCGCCAGCAGCCAAGAATGGGGGGACAGGGCCTACGAGCAGTACTTC. Translation gives CASSQEWGDRAYEQYF.

This clonotype was detected many times. J is TRBJ2-6 and V is TRBV6-6; D may match TRBD1 or TRBD2 (5 bases each). Germline V gene lookup returns CDR1 MNHNY and CDR2 SVGAGI (reference sequence). The V and J ends lost 0 bases and 0 bases respectively, with 6 bases between them. This CDR3 spans 16 amino acids. The CDR3 DNA reads as TGTGCCAGCAGTTACTCGGGGGACTCTGGGGCCAACGTCCTGACTTTC. It translates to CASSYSGDSGANVLTF.

In its sample, this clonotype was seen a few times. The chain links TRBV7-8 to TRBJ2-7, with unresolved D. The germline gives CDR1 SGHVS, CDR2 FQNEAQ. Trimming took 3 bases from V and 4 from J, leaving 16 bases between them. The CDR3 totals 15 residues. The CDR3 DNA reads TGTGCCAGCAGCTTTAAGCAGCGACGTCCTTACGAGCAGTACTTC. Translation gives CASSFKQRRPYEQYF.

The CDR3 sequence: CSASRGPSTDTQYF. The CDR3 nucleotides are TGCAGTGCTAGCCGGGGGCCTAGCACAGATACGCAGTATTTT. This sequence joins TRBV20-1 and TRBJ2-3; tentatively, D is TRBD1 or TRBD2 (6 bases each). The CDR3 loop spans 14 amino acids. CDR1 DFQATT and CDR2 SNEGSKA come from the germline V gene (reference sequence). Trimming left V 3 bases short and J 0 bases short, with 10 bases between.

V gene TRBV7-2 combines with J gene TRBJ2-3; TRBD2 matches at 10 bases. J lost 3 bases, V lost 1 base, and 4 bases had no gene match. The CDR3 totals 16 residues. The germline V gene has CDR1 SGHTA and CDR2 FQGNSA. CDR3: CASSLVASGGTDTQYF. DNA for the CDR3: TGTGCCAGCAGCTTAGTGGCTAGCGGGGGAACAGATACGCAGTATTTT.

V is TRBV3-1 and J is TRBJ1-6; TRBD1 is a possible D gene (5 bases). The CDR3 length is 16 residues. Trimming took off 1 base at V and 10 bases at J, with 17 bases between the two ends. Looked up from germline, CDR1 is LGHDT and CDR2 is YNNKEL (reference sequence). The CDR3 loop is CASSQAPQGLGSPLHF. The CDR3 nucleotides are TGTGCCAGCAGCCAAGCTCCGCAGGGCTTGGGGTCACCCCTCCACTTT.

The genes are TRBV20-1 and TRBJ2-7, with 7 bases that match TRBD1. J lost 2 bases, V lost 6 bases, and 1 base had no gene match. The CDR3 is 11 residues long. Germline V gene lookup returns CDR1 DFQATT and CDR2 SNEGSKA (reference sequence). The CDR3 spells CSAGTAYEQYF. The DNA for the CDR3 is TGCAGTGCCGGGACAGCCTACGAGCAGTACTTC.